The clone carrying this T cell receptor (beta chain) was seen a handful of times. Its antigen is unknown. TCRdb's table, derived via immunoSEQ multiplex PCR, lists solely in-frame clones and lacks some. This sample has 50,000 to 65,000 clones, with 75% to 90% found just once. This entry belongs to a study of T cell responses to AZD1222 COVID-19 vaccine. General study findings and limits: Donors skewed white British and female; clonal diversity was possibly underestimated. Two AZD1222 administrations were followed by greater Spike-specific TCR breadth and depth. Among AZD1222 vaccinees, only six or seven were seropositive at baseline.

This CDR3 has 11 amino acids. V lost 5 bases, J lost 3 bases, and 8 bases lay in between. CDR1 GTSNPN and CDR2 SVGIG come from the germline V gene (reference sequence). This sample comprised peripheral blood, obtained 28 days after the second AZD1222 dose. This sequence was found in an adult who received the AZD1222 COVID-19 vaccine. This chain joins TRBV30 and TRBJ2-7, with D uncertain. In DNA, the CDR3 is TGTGCCTGGGGAACCAACTACGAGCAGTACTTC. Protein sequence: CAWGTNYEQYF.